The text below deals with one TCR beta chain. Its antigen is undetermined. Both 60 Vbeta primers and 13 Jbeta primers went into the PCR. Assay: immunoSEQ multiplex PCR; the TCRdb copy retains only in-frame clones and omits some. Here the sample spans 150,000 to 200,000 clones, around 81% being singletons. The CDR3 runs 15 residues. Germline CDR1 is SEHNR and CDR2 is FQNEAQ (reference sequence). V was cut by 1 base and J by 6 bases, with 16 bases left in between. This entry is derived from a study of cytomegalovirus exposure and HLA in healthy donors. Study-level results: A cluster of highly shared sequence variants was likely a sequencing artifact. CMV serostatus was the only immune exposure information that was available. HLA restriction was apparent for most CMV-associated TCR beta chains in a later analysis.

Sequenced input: PBMCs. The chain uses TRBV7-9 and TRBJ2-7, with D tentatively TRBD2 (6 bases). The clonotype originates from a man in his late teens or twenties in good health and CMV-seronegative. The CDR3 bases are TGTGCCAGCAGCTTAGGGTGGGGCGGAGGGGTCGAGCAGTACTTC. This codes for CASSLGWGGGVEQYF.